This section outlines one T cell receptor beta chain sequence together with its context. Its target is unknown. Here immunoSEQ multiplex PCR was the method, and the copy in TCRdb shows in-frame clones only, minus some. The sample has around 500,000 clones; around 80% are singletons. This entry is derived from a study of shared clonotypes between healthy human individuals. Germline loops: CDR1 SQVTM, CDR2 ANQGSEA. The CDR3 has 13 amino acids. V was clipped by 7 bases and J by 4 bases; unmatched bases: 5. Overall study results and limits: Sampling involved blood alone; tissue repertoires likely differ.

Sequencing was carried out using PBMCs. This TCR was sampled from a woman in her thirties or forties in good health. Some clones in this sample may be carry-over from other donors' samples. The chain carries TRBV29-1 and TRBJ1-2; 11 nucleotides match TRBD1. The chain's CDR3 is CSGTGGVGYGYTF. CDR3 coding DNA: TGCAGCGGGACAGGGGGCGTAGGCTATGGCTACACCTTC.